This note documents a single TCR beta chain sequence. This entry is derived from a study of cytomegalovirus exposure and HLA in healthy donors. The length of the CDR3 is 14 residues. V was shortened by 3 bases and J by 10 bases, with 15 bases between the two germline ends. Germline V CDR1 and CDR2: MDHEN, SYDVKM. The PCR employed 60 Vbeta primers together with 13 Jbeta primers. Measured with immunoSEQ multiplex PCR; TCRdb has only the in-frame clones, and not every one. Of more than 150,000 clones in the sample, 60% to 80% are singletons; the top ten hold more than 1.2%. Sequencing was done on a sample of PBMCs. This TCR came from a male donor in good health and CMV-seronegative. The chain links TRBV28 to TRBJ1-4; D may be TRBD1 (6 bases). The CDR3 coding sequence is TGTGCCAGCAGTTTTGCAGGGGTGTCGGCAAAACTGTTTTTT. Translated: CASSFAGVSAKLFF.